This entry lists 15 T cell receptor beta chains sequenced from one sample in a study of T-cell reconstitution after alpha-beta-depleted transplantation in children. Preparation of the TCRbeta library was carried out with unique molecular identifiers. TCRdb re-called the PCR reads with MiXCR, one entry per CDR3 protein. The sample yields 670,000 or so distinct CDR3 sequences, about 12% seen once. The material was PBMCs, obtained before TCRalphabeta/CD19-depleted stem cell transplant. These receptors all stem from a girl aged 2-9 years with congenital amegakaryocytic thrombocytopenia, due to receive a stem cell transplant.

This clonotype showed up many times. This rearrangement joins TRBV29-1 to TRBJ2-7; 7 nucleotides align to TRBD1. The CDR3 loop spans 13 amino acids. J gave up 6 bases and V 1 base, and 6 bases lay outside the gene matches. Looked up from germline, CDR1 is SQVTM and CDR2 is ANQGSEA. CDR3 sequence: CSVEGGQFAEQYF. The CDR3 bases are TGCAGCGTTGAAGGGGGACAGTTCGCCGAGCAGTACTTC.

This clonotype was recorded at least ten times. This chain joins TRBV20-1 and TRBJ2-1; D remains ambiguous. Trimming removed 2 bases at V and 5 bases at J, with 7 bases between. Germline CDR1 is DFQATT and CDR2 is SNEGSKA (reference sequence). The CDR3 has 12 residues. The CDR3 is CSARRQDNEQFF. The CDR3 DNA reads TGCAGTGCTAGAAGGCAGGACAATGAGCAGTTCTTC.

The rearrangement uses TRBV20-1 and TRBJ2-2, with D possibly TRBD2 on 5 matching bases. Trimming shortened V by 2 bases and J by 7 bases, and 8 bases separated the two germline ends. CDR1 DFQATT and CDR2 SNEGSKA come from the germline V gene (reference sequence). The CDR3 spans 12 residues. CDR3 residues: CSARSGVGELFF. CDR3 DNA sequence: TGCAGTGCTAGATCCGGGGTCGGGGAGCTGTTTTTT.

The chain is built from TRBV5-1 and TRBJ2-7, with 9 bases identical to TRBD1. The CDR3 totals 15 residues. Germline CDR1 reads SGHRS; CDR2 reads YFSETQ. The V and J ends lost 0 bases and 7 bases, in that order; junction bases with no gene match: 8. The CDR3 nucleotides read TGCGCCAGCAGCTTGGCCGGGACAGGGCCTCTGGAGCAGTACTTC. It specifies CASSLAGTGPLEQYF.

There are many counts of this clonotype. The chain is built from TRBV12-3 or TRBV12-4 and TRBJ1-2; D is uncertain. Trimming cost V 3 bases and J 8 bases, with 10 bases left between them. The CDR3 is 12 residues long. The CDR3 is CASSFRGRGYTF. The CDR3 DNA reads TGTGCCAGCAGTTTCCGAGGGAGGGGCTACACCTTC.

The chain has TRBV3-1 and TRBJ2-7; TRBD1 might be the D (6 bases). The CDR3 contains 14 residues. The germline V and J ends were trimmed by 3 bases and 5 bases, with 14 bases remaining between them. Germline lookup yields CDR1 LGHDT and CDR2 YNNKEL (reference sequence). The CDR3 DNA reads as TGTGCCAGCAGCCAGGTCAGGGGTTGGGACGAGCAGTACTTC. Protein sequence: CASSQVRGWDEQYF.

The chain combines TRBV12-3 or TRBV12-4 with TRBJ2-5; D remains ambiguous. V was trimmed by 2 bases and J by 4 bases, leaving 8 bases between them. The CDR3 spans 13 residues. CDR3 sequence reads: CASSLNQLETQYF. As DNA, the CDR3 is TGTGCCAGCAGTTTAAACCAGTTAGAGACCCAGTACTTC.

This clonotype was counted only a few times. This chain links TRBV20-1 with TRBJ2-7; TRBD2 might be the D (6 bases). This CDR3 is 14 amino acids long. CDR1 is DFQATT and CDR2 is SNEGSKA in the germline V gene (reference sequence). V lost 1 base, J lost 0 bases, and 10 bases lay in between. CDR3 sequence (DNA): TGCAGTGCTAGAGGAGCGGGCCGCTCCTACGAGCAGTACTTC. As protein: CSARGAGRSYEQYF.

The V and J genes are TRBV5-6 and TRBJ1-1; D is possibly TRBD1 (6 bases). The germline V and J ends were trimmed by 2 bases and 6 bases, with 17 bases remaining between them. Germline-derived CDR1 and CDR2 are SGHDT and YYEEEE. The CDR3 loop spans 15 amino acids. CDR3 sequence (DNA): TGTGCCAGCAGCTTCGGGGGGCGGCCCGGGGCTGAAGCTTTCTTT. It translates to CASSFGGRPGAEAFF.

In its sample, this clonotype was seen many times. This sequence joins TRBV5-1 and TRBJ2-1; D ambiguous. Trimming removed 4 bases from V and 6 bases from J, with 17 bases in between. CDR3 length equals 15 residues. Per the germline V gene, CDR1 is SGHRS and CDR2 is YFSETQ. CDR3 DNA: TGCGCCAGCAGCGCGACCGGGTTCCCCCCCAATGAGCAGTTCTTC. Translating it yields CASSATGFPPNEQFF.

This clonotype occurred many times. The CDR3 coding sequence is TGTGCCAGCAGCTCCTATATGGGATACGAGCAGTACTTC. Translated: CASSSYMGYEQYF. V usage is TRBV7-6 and J usage is TRBJ2-7; D uncertain. Germline V gene lookup returns CDR1 SGHVS and CDR2 FNYEAQ. V was trimmed by 4 bases and J by 4 bases, leaving 11 bases between them. This CDR3 region has 13 residues.

This clonotype was detected ten times or more. The rearrangement uses TRBV5-1 and TRBJ1-2, with 8 bases aligning to TRBD1. V gave up 0 bases and J gave up 4 bases; unmatched junction bases: 5. Looked up from germline, CDR1 is SGHRS and CDR2 is YFSETQ. The CDR3 has 15 amino acids. CDR3 loop: CASSLASGGGYGYTF. CDR3 DNA: TGCGCCAGCAGCTTGGCTTCAGGGGGCGGCTATGGCTACACCTTC.

The chain combines TRBV5-1 with TRBJ2-7, with D possibly matching TRBD2 (8 bases). Between the trimmed V and J ends, which lost 5 bases and 7 bases, there was a span of 25 bases. From germline, CDR1 is SGHRS and CDR2 YFSETQ. The CDR3 has 16 residues. The DNA of the CDR3 is TGCGCCAGCAGTTTACCGGGACAGACATCGGGAGGGGAGCAGTACTTC. Translating it yields CASSLPGQTSGGEQYF.

This clonotype was recorded a few times. The chain links TRBV12-3 or TRBV12-4 to TRBJ2-2, with 8 bases identical to TRBD1. V lost 6 bases, J lost 2 bases, and 17 bases stayed unmatched. The CDR3 has 19 amino acids. This chain's CDR3 is CASSPGRTGFRPNTGELFF. Written as DNA, the CDR3 is TGTGCCAGCAGCCCGGGGCGGACAGGGTTCCGACCTAACACCGGGGAGCTGTTTTTT.

This clonotype was counted many times. The V call is TRBV5-1, the J call TRBJ2-5; 10 nucleotides match TRBD1. The CDR3 totals 14 residues. From germline, CDR1 is SGHRS and CDR2 YFSETQ. Trimming took 4 bases from V and 6 from J; bases not matched to a gene: 6. The chain's CDR3 is CASSATGGSKTQYF. Here the CDR3 DNA reads TGCGCCAGCAGCGCGACAGGGGGCTCGAAGACCCAGTACTTC.